This T cell receptor beta chain emerged from a study of Ad26.COV2.S vaccination and SARS-CoV-2 variants. On the study more broadly: Intramuscularly, Ad26.COV2.S was given either once or twice, 56 days apart. Study-level findings and limits: Assessments of TCR breadth and depth may have underestimated the total T cell responses. Individuals receiving vaccine had higher spike-specific TCR breadth than placebo recipients did.

Treatment in this sample: over 15 received Ad26.COV2.S at low or high dose, single or two shots; 5 received placebo; per-sample allocation not given. It was on day 63 after the first vaccine or placebo injection that samples were taken. The assay was immunoSEQ multiplex PCR, and TCRdb's table has in-frame clones only and misses some. Of some 480,000 clones in the sample, about 83% were seen once. Concerning this clone itself: What it recognizes is unknown.

The CDR3 consists of 16 residues. CDR1 is SGDLS and CDR2 is YYNGEE in the germline V gene. Between the trimmed V and J ends, which lost 4 bases and 1 base, there was a span of 17 bases. The sequencing used peripheral blood, collected in a trial of Ad26.COV2.S vaccine versus placebo. The clonotype originates from a person aged 18-60 years who received the Ad26.COV2.S COVID-19 vaccine or a placebo. This chain uses TRBV9 with TRBJ2-5; D is unclear. CDR3 amino acids: CASSPLPGGTQETQYF. DNA of the CDR3: TGTGCCAGCAGCCCCCTCCCTGGCGGAACCCAAGAGACCCAGTACTTC.